This is a list of T cell receptor beta chains from one sample in a study of cytomegalovirus exposure and HLA in healthy donors. TCRdb's copy holds only in-frame clones and misses some; the assay was immunoSEQ multiplex PCR. The sample lists around 180,000 clones; around 81% were seen once. What was sequenced was PBMCs. These receptors were collected from a woman younger than 30 in good health and CMV-seropositive. CDR3s include the opening cysteine and the closing phenylalanine or tryptophan. The D gene is left open where the match is weak. Clone size is shown for a subset of rows, as once, few, many or a class of expanded clone.

v_gene	abundance	j_gene	d_gene	CDR3aa	CDR3nt
TRBV6-1	.	TRBJ2-2	TRBD2	CASSGWTSGSGELFF	TGTGCCAGCAGTGGCTGGACTAGCGGATCCGGGGAGCTGTTTTTT
TRBV10-3	few	TRBJ2-3	.	CAINSAIEGGEDTQYF	TGTGCCATCAATTCAGCCATCGAGGGGGGGGAGGATACGCAGTATTTT
TRBV6-1	.	TRBJ2-7	TRBD1	CASRGRDRATYEQYF	TGTGCCAGCAGGGGCCGGGACAGGGCTACCTACGAGCAGTACTTC
TRBV6-6	.	TRBJ2-3	.	CASREQGADTQYF	TGTGCCAGCAGAGAACAGGGCGCAGATACGCAGTATTTT
TRBV29-1	.	TRBJ2-1	.	CSVASVNEQFF	TGCAGCGTCGCTAGCGTTAATGAGCAGTTCTTC
TRBV6-1	.	TRBJ2-2	TRBD2	CASSDWTSGGSGELFF	TGTGCCAGCAGTGATTGGACTAGCGGGGGGTCCGGGGAGCTGTTTTTT
TRBV7-6	.	TRBJ2-5	TRBD2	CASSLSGGPYQETQYF	TGTGCCAGCAGCCTCAGCGGGGGCCCGTACCAAGAGACCCAGTACTTC
TRBV6-5	few	TRBJ1-2	.	CATRGGIANYGYTF	TGTGCCACCCGCGGAGGAATAGCTAACTATGGCTACACCTTC
TRBV2	.	TRBJ2-7	TRBD1	CASRTGTGSHEQYF	TGTGCCAGCAGAACCGGGACAGGGTCCCACGAGCAGTACTTC
TRBV5-6	.	TRBJ1-3	.	CASSLFITGSGNTIYF	TGTGCCAGCAGCTTGTTTATCACCGGCTCTGGAAACACCATATATTTT
TRBV28	.	TRBJ1-1	.	CASSSYTEAFF	TGTGCCAGCAGTTCCTACACTGAAGCTTTCTTT
TRBV6-6	.	TRBJ2-2	TRBD1	CASSYAGTAAAGELFF	TGTGCCAGCAGTTACGCCGGGACAGCGGCTGCCGGGGAGCTGTTTTTT
TRBV5-1	once	TRBJ2-4	TRBD1	CASSWGQDYLNIQYF	TGCGCCAGCAGCTGGGGACAGGACTACTTAAACATTCAGTACTTC
TRBV19	.	TRBJ1-1	TRBD1	CASTRGQGFTEAFF	TGTGCCAGTACTCGGGGACAGGGGTTCACTGAAGCTTTCTTT
TRBV6-6	.	TRBJ1-6	TRBD1	CASRIRQGPSPLHF	TGTGCCAGCAGGATTCGACAGGGGCCTTCACCCCTCCACTTT
TRBV7-6	.	TRBJ2-2	TRBD2	CASSLAARGATGELFF	TGTGCCAGCAGCTTAGCAGCGCGGGGGGCCACCGGGGAGCTGTTTTTT
TRBV19	.	TRBJ1-3	.	CASSGAGNTIYF	TGTGCCAGTTCAGGGGCTGGAAACACCATATATTTT
TRBV27	.	TRBJ2-2	.	CASSFRRAGGELFF	TGTGCCAGCAGTTTCCGGAGGGCCGGCGGGGAGCTGTTTTTT
TRBV12-5	few	TRBJ2-5	TRBD1	CASGPEGQGEETQYF	TGTGCTAGTGGTCCGGAGGGACAGGGCGAAGAGACCCAGTACTTC
TRBV7-2	.	TRBJ2-1	.	CASSLGRGTSYNEQFF	TGTGCCAGCAGCTTAGGCCGGGGGACCTCCTACAATGAGCAGTTCTTC
TRBV12-2	once	TRBJ2-3	.	CASRLEGAGRSTDTQYF	TGTGCAAGTCGCTTAGAAGGAGCTGGCCGTAGCACAGATACGCAGTATTTT
TRBV5-8	once	TRBJ2-2	.	CASSLVAAGELFF	TGTGCCAGCAGCTTGGTAGCAGCCGGGGAGCTGTTTTTT
TRBV7-3	.	TRBJ2-6	.	CASSLSSSGANVLTF	TGTGCCAGCAGCTTAAGTAGTTCTGGGGCCAACGTCCTGACTTTC
TRBV15	.	TRBJ2-2	.	CATSQRLTNTGELFF	TGTGCCACCAGCCAACGGTTGACGAACACCGGGGAGCTGTTTTTT
TRBV7-9	.	TRBJ2-1	.	CASSSTMWGGSAGNEQFF	TGTGCCAGCAGTTCCACGATGTGGGGGGGCTCCGCGGGCAATGAGCAGTTCTTC
TRBV6-6	few	TRBJ2-7	.	CASSPTRSSYEQYF	TGTGCCAGCAGCCCGACTAGGAGCTCCTACGAGCAGTACTTC
TRBV10-1	few	TRBJ2-2	.	CASNPSANTGELFF	TGCGCCAGCAACCCTAGCGCGAACACCGGGGAGCTGTTTTTT
TRBV14	few	TRBJ2-2	.	CASSPPGGENTGELFF	TGTGCCAGCAGCCCCCCGGGGGGCGAAAACACCGGGGAGCTGTTTTTT
TRBV14	once	TRBJ2-7	.	CASSQFRGRARYEQYF	TGTGCCAGCAGCCAATTTAGGGGCAGGGCTAGGTACGAGCAGTACTTC
TRBV11-2	once	TRBJ1-4	.	CASSKNGGRGEKLFF	TGTGCCAGCAGCAAGAACGGCGGCCGGGGGGAAAAACTGTTTTTT
TRBV30	.	TRBJ1-5	.	CAWSFPGQPQHF	TGTGCCTGGAGTTTCCCAGGACAGCCCCAGCATTTT
TRBV27	.	TRBJ2-1	TRBD2	CASSLSAGGNYNEQFF	TGTGCCAGCAGTTTATCGGCGGGGGGCAACTACAATGAGCAGTTCTTC
TRBV30	.	TRBJ1-2	.	CAWSVLSRGVTVYGYTF	TGTGCCTGGAGTGTACTCTCTCGGGGGGTAACAGTCTATGGCTACACCTTC
TRBV7-9	.	TRBJ1-2	.	CASSHQGIPGYTF	TGTGCCAGCAGCCATCAGGGGATCCCTGGCTACACCTTC
TRBV7-9	.	TRBJ2-2	.	CASSLQRTGELFF	TGTGCCAGCAGCTTACAGAGGACCGGGGAGCTGTTTTTT
TRBV9	.	TRBJ2-5	TRBD1	CASSVSGGSWEQYF	TGTGCCAGCAGCGTGTCAGGGGGCTCATGGGAGCAGTACTTC
TRBV7-2	.	TRBJ1-2	TRBD1	CASNLAHGTGFSYTF	TGTGCCAGCAACTTAGCGCATGGGACAGGGTTTAGCTACACCTTC
TRBV18	.	TRBJ2-7	TRBD1	CASSPGTEVYEQYF	TGTGCCAGCTCACCCGGGACAGAAGTTTACGAGCAGTACTTC
TRBV29-1	.	TRBJ2-5	.	CTAAKEKTQYF	TGCACCGCGGCGAAGGAAAAGACCCAGTACTTC
TRBV6-5	.	TRBJ1-2	TRBD1	CASSFLRTGNYGYTF	TGTGCCAGCAGCTTCCTTCGGACAGGGAACTATGGCTACACCTTC
TRBV5-8	.	TRBJ1-5	.	CASSLILSNQPQHF	TGTGCCAGCAGCTTAATCCTTAGCAATCAGCCCCAGCATTTT
TRBV14	.	TRBJ1-1	TRBD1	CASSYDRVVNEAFF	TGTGCCAGCAGCTACGACAGGGTCGTTAATGAAGCTTTCTTT
TRBV6-1	.	TRBJ2-5	TRBD1	CASSERGHPRGKETQYF	TGTGCCAGCAGTGAAAGGGGGCACCCACGAGGGAAAGAGACCCAGTACTTC
TRBV27	.	TRBJ2-7	.	CASSLTEDYEQYF	TGTGCCAGCAGTTTAACGGAGGACTACGAGCAGTACTTC
TRBV5-4	.	TRBJ2-5	TRBD2	CASSQLAGVGETQYF	TGTGCCAGCAGCCAACTAGCGGGGGTGGGGGAGACCCAGTACTTC
TRBV5-1	few	TRBJ1-3	.	CASSPGSSGNTIYF	TGCGCCAGCAGCCCCGGGAGCTCTGGAAACACCATATATTTT
TRBV2	.	TRBJ2-3	.	CASSEFSFASGDTQYF	TGTGCCAGCAGTGAGTTTAGCTTCGCGTCGGGAGATACGCAGTATTTT
TRBV19	.	TRBJ1-1	.	CASSITAPNTEAFF	TGTGCCAGTAGTATAACAGCCCCGAACACTGAAGCTTTCTTT
TRBV21-1	.	TRBJ1-6	.	CASRHLCSPLHF	TGTGCCAGCAGACACCTTTGTTCACCCCTCCACTTT
TRBV6-5	.	TRBJ1-2	TRBD1	CASSRDREGGYTF	TGTGCCAGCAGCCGGGACAGGGAGGGTGGCTACACCTTC
TRBV15	once	TRBJ1-2	TRBD1	CATSRGGDRVYGYTF	TGTGCCACCAGCAGAGGGGGAGACAGGGTGTATGGCTACACCTTC
TRBV6-1	.	TRBJ2-2	TRBD1	CASDFTGQGSGELFF	TGTGCCAGTGACTTTACGGGACAGGGGTCGGGGGAGCTGTTTTTT
TRBV6-1	once	TRBJ2-3	.	CATHTGDTQYF	TGTGCCACCCATACGGGGGATACGCAGTATTTT